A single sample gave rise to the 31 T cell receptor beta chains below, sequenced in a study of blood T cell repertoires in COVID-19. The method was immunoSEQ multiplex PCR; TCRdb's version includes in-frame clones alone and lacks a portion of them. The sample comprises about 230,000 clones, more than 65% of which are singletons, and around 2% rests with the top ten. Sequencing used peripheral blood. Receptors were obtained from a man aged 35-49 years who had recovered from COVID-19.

This CDR3 is CASSGLAGTNEQFF. The CDR3 DNA sequence: TGTGCCAGCAGTGGGCTAGCGGGGACCAATGAGCAGTTCTTC. This chain links TRBV6-4 with TRBJ2-1; TRBD2 matches 9 bases. The V and J ends lost 4 bases and 6 bases, in that order; junction bases with no gene match: 4. Germline CDR1 reads MRHNA; CDR2 reads SNTAGT. The CDR3 is 14 residues long.

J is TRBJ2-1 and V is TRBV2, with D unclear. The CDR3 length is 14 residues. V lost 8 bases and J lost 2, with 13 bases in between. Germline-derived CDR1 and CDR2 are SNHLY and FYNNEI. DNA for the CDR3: TGTGCCAGCTGCAAGTCCCCGGCCTACAATGAGCAGTTCTTC. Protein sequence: CASCKSPAYNEQFF.

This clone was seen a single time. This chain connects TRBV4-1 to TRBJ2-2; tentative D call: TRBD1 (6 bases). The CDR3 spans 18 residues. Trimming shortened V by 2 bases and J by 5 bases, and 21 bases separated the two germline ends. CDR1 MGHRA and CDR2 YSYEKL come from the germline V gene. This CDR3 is CASSQPRLQGRGTGELFF. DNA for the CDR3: TGCGCCAGCAGCCAACCGAGGTTACAGGGTCGAGGGACCGGGGAGCTGTTTTTT.

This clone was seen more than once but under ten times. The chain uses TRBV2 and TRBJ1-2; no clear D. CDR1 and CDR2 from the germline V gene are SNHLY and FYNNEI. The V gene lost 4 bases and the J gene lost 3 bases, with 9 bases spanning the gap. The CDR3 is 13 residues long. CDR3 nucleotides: TGTGCCAGCAGTGCAAGGCAGGACTATGGCTACACCTTC. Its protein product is CASSARQDYGYTF.

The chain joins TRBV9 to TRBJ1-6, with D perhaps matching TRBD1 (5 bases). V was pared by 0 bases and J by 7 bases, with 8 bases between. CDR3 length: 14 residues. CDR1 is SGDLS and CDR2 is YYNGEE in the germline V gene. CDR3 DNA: TGTGCCAGCAGCGTAGGGCCAGGGAATTCACCCCTCCACTTT. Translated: CASSVGPGNSPLHF. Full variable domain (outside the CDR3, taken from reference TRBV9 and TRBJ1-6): DSGVTQTPKHLITATGQRVTLRCSPRSGDLSVYWYQQSLDQGLQFLIQYYNGEERAKGNILERFSAQQFPDLHSELNLSSLELGDSALYFCASSVGPGNSPLHFGNGTRLTVT.

CDR3 nucleotides: TGTGCCAGCAGTCCCTTCACGTCGGGGGGCACAGATACGCAGTATTTT. It yields the protein CASSPFTSGGTDTQYF. The rearrangement joins TRBV6-6 to TRBJ2-3; possible D gene TRBD2, 6 bases. The CDR3 spans 16 residues. The ends were cut back, 5 bases at V and 1 base at J, with 16 bases in the middle. Per the germline V gene, CDR1 is MNHNY and CDR2 is SVGAGI (reference sequence).

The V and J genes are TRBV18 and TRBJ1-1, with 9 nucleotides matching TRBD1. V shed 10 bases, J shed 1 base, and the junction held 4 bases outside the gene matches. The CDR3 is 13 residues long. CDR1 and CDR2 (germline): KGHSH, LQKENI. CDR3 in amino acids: CAIKGQGNTEAFF. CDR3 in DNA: TGTGCCATCAAGGGACAGGGGAACACTGAAGCTTTCTTT.

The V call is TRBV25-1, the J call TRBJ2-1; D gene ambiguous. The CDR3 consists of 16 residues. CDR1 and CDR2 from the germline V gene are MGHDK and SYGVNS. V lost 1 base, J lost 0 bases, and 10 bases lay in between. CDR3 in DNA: TGTGCCAGCAGTGAATGGGCAGGCAGCTCCTACAATGAGCAGTTCTTC. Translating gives CASSEWAGSSYNEQFF.

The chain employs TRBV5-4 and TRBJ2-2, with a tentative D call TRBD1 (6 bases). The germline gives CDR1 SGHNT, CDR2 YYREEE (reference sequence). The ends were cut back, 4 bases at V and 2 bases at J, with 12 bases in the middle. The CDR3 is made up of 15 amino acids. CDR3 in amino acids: CASSQDRFNTGELFF. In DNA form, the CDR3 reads TGTGCCAGCAGCCAAGACAGGTTTAACACCGGGGAGCTGTTTTTT.

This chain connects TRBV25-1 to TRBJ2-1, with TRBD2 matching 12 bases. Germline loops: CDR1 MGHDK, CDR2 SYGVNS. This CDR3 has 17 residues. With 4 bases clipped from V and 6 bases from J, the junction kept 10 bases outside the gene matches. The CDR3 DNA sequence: TGTGCCAGCAGTGGCCCCCGGACTAGCGGGGTCCTCAATGAGCAGTTCTTC. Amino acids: CASSGPRTSGVLNEQFF.

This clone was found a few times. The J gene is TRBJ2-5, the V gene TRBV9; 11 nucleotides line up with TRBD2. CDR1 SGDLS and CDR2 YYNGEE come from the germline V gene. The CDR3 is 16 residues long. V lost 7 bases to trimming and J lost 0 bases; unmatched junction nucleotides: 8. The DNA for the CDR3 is TGTGCCAGCTCCTTGCTGACTAGCGGGGACCAAGAGACCCAGTACTTC. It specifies CASSLLTSGDQETQYF.

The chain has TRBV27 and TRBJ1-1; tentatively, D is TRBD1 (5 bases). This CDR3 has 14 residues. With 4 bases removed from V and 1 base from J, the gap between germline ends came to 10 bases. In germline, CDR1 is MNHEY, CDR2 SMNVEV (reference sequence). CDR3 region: CASSSGRENTEAFF. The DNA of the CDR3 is TGTGCCAGCAGTTCGGGCAGGGAGAACACTGAAGCTTTCTTT.

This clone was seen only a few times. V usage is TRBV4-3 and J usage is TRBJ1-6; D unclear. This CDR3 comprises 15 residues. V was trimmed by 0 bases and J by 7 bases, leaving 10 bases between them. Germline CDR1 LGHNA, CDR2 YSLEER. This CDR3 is CASSQDLLVNSPLHF. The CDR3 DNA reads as TGCGCCAGCAGCCAAGATCTCCTCGTCAATTCACCCCTCCACTTT.

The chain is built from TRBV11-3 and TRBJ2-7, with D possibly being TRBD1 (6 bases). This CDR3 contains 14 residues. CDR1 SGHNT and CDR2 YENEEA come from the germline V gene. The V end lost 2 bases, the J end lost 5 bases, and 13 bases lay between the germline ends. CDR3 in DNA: TGTGCCAGCAGCTTACACAGGGAACTTGACGAGCAGTACTTC. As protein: CASSLHRELDEQYF.

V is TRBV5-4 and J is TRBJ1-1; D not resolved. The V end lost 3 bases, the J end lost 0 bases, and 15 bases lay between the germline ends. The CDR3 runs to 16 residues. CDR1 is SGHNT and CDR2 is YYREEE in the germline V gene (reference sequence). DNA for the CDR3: TGTGCCAGCAGCTCCCTGGGCGCGGGTCTGAACACTGAAGCTTTCTTT. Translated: CASSSLGAGLNTEAFF.

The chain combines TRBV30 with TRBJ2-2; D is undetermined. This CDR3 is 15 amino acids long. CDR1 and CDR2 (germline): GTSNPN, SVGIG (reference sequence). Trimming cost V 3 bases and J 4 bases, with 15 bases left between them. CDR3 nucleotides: TGTGCCTGGAGCGCAGTGGGTTCAGGCACCGGGGAGCTGTTTTTT. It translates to CAWSAVGSGTGELFF. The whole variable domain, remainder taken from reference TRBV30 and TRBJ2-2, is SQTIHQWPATLVQPVGSPLSLECTVEGTSNPNLYWYRQAAGRGLQLLFYSVGIGQISSEVPQNLSASRPQDRQFILSSKKLLLSDSGFYLCAWSAVGSGTGELFFGEGSRLTVL.

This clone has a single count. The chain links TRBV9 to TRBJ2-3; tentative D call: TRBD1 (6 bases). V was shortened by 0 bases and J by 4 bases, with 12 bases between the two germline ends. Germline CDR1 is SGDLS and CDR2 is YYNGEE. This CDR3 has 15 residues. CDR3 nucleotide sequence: TGTGCCAGCAGCGTAGGACAGGCCCGGGCAGATACGCAGTATTTT. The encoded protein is CASSVGQARADTQYF.

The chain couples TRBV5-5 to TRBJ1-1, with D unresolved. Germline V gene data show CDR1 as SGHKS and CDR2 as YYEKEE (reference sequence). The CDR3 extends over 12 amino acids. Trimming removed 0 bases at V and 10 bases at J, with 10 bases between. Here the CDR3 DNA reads TGTGCCAGCAGCTTGGTCAAGGGAGGAGCTTTCTTT. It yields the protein CASSLVKGGAFF.

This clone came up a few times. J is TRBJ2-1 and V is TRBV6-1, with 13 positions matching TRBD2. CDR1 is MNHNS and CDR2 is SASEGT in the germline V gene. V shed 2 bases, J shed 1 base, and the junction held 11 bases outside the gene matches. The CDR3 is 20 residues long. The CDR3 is CASSETPGLAGYISYNEQFF. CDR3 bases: TGTGCCAGCAGTGAAACCCCGGGACTAGCGGGGTATATTTCCTACAATGAGCAGTTCTTC.

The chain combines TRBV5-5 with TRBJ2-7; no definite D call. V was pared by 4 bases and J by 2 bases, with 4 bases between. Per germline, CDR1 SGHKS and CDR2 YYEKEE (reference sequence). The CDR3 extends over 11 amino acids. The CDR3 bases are TGTGCCAGCAGCACAACCTACGAGCAGTACTTC. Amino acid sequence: CASSTTYEQYF.

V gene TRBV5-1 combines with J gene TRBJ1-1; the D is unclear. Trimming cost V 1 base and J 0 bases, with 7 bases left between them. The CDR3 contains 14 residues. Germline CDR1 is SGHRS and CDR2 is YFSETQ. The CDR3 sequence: CASSLQAMNTEAFF. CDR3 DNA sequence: TGCGCCAGCAGCTTGCAAGCCATGAACACTGAAGCTTTCTTT.

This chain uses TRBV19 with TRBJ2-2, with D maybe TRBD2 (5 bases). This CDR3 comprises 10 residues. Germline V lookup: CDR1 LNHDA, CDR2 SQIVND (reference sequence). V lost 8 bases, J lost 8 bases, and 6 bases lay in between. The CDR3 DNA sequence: TGTGCCAGTGGCGGGGGGGAGCTGTTTTTT. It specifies CASGGGELFF.

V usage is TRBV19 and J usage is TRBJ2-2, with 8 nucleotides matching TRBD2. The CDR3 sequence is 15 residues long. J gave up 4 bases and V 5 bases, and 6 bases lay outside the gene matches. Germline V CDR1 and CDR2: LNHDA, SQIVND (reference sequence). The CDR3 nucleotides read TGTGCCAGTAGTCCGATCCGGGAGGGCACCGGGGAGCTGTTTTTT. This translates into CASSPIREGTGELFF.

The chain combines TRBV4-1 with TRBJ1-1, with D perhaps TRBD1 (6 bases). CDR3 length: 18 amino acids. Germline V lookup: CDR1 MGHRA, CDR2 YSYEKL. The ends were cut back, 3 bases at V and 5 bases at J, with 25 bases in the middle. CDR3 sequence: CASSQAPGHPGSGTEAFF. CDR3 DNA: TGCGCCAGCAGCCAGGCGCCGGGACACCCAGGGTCGGGTACTGAAGCTTTCTTT.

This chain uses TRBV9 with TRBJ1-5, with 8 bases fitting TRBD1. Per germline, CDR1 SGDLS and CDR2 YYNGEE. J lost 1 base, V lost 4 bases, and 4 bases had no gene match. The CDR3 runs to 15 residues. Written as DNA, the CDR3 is TGTGCCAGCAGCAGGACAGGGATGAGCAATCAGCCCCAGCATTTT. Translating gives CASSRTGMSNQPQHF.

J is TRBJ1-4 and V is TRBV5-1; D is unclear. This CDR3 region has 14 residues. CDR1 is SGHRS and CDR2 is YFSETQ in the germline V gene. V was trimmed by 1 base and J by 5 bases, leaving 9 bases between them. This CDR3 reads CASSLWQLNEKLFF. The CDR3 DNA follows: TGCGCCAGCAGCTTGTGGCAACTAAATGAAAAACTGTTTTTT.

CDR3 in DNA: TGTGCCAGCAGCACGGACAGGACTCGCGGGATAGATACGCAGTATTTT. Amino acids: CASSTDRTRGIDTQYF. The V and J genes are TRBV7-8 and TRBJ2-3; maybe TRBD1 (7 bases). Germline-derived CDR1 and CDR2 are SGHVS and FQNEAQ. The CDR3 is 16 residues long. The V end was cut by 5 bases, the J end by 5 bases, with 20 bases between.

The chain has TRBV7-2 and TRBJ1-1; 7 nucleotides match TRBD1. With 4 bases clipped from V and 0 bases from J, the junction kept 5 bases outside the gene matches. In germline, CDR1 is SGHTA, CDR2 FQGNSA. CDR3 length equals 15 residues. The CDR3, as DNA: TGTGCCAGCAGCTACCGGACAGGAGTGAACACTGAAGCTTTCTTT. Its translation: CASSYRTGVNTEAFF.

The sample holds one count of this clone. CDR3 protein: CASTADGTDTQYF. The CDR3 DNA follows: TGTGCCAGTACCGCAGACGGGACAGATACGCAGTATTTT. This rearrangement joins TRBV19 to TRBJ2-3, with D unresolved. CDR3 size: 13 residues. Trimming took off 7 bases at V and 3 bases at J, with 11 bases between the two ends. From germline, CDR1 is LNHDA and CDR2 SQIVND (reference sequence).

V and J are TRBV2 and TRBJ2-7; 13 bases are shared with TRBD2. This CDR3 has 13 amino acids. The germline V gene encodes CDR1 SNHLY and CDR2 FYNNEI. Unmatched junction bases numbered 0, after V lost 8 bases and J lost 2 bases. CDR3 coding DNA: TGTGCCAGCGGACTAGCGGGGGCCTACGAGCAGTACTTC. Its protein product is CASGLAGAYEQYF.

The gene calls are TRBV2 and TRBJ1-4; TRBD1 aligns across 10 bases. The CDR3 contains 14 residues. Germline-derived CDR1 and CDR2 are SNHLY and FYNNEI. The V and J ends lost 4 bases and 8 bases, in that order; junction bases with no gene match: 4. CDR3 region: CASSGQGASEKLFF. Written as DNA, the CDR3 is TGTGCCAGCAGTGGACAGGGGGCGAGCGAAAAACTGTTTTTT. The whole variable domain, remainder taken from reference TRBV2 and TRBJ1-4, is EPEVTQTPSHQVTQMGQEVILRCVPISNHLYFYWYRQILGQKVEFLVSFYNNEISEKSEIFDDQFSVERPDGSNFTLKIRSTKLEDSAMYFCASSGQGASEKLFFGSGTQLSVL.